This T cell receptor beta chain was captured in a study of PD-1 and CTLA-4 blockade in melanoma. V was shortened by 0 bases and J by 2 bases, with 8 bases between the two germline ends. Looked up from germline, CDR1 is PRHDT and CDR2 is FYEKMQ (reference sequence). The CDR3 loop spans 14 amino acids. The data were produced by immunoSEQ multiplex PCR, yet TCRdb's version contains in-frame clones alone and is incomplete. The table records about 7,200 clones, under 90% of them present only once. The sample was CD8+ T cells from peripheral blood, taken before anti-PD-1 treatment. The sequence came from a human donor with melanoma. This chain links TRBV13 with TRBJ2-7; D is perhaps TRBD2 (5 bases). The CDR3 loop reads CASSLGDFPYEQYF. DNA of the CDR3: TGTGCCAGCAGCTTAGGGGACTTTCCCTACGAGCAGTACTTC.